These 14 T cell receptor beta chains came from one sample sequenced in a study of blood T cell repertoires in COVID-19 (dated by TCRdb to 2018 to 2021). Library preparation employed the immunoSEQ multiplex PCR assay. Not all clones reach the TCRdb copy of this immuneACCESS table, which keeps in-frame sequences only. Checked studies attribute under half of the gap to unresolved V genes and leave the rest unexplained. The sample table holds 100,000 to 150,000 clones, of which roughly 83% were seen once. The leading ten clones occupy roughly 15% of the sample. Source material: peripheral blood. The receptors here all came from a woman aged 50 to 65 with acute or convalescent COVID-19.

The chain combines TRBV5-1 with TRBJ2-1; D may be TRBD1 (7 bases). Looked up from germline, CDR1 is SGHRS and CDR2 is YFSETQ. The ends were cut back, 4 bases at V and 7 bases at J, with 15 bases in the middle. CDR3 length: 14 residues. Here the CDR3 reads CASSDGGGHNEQFF. CDR3 DNA: TGCGCCAGCAGCGACGGAGGGGGCCATAATGAGCAGTTCTTC.

J is TRBJ1-2 and V is TRBV3-1 (or the pseudogene TRBV3-2), with a possible D match to TRBD1 (6 bases). V was shortened by 8 bases and J by 2 bases, with 12 bases between the two germline ends. CDR3 length equals 13 residues. CDR1 is LGHDT, CDR2 YNNKEL, per germline (reference sequence). The chain's CDR3 is CASSRQENYGYTF. Here the CDR3 DNA reads TGTGCCAGCTCAAGACAGGAGAACTATGGCTACACCTTC.

The chain carries TRBV7-2 and TRBJ2-3; 7 bases map to TRBD2. Germline V gene sequence: CDR1 SGHTA, CDR2 FQGNSA. After removal of 6 bases from V and 4 bases from J, the junction contained 13 bases not matched to a gene. The CDR3 sequence is 16 residues long. The CDR3 is CASSLISGLVADTQYF. The CDR3 DNA is TGTGCCAGCAGTTTAATATCCGGACTAGTAGCAGATACGCAGTATTTT. Looking up the rest from reference TRBV7-2 and TRBJ2-3 gives the full variable domain: GAGVSQSPSNKVTEKGKDVELRCDPISGHTALYWYRQSLGQGLEFLIYFQGNSAPDKSGLPSDRFSAERTGGSVSTLTIQRTQQEDSAVYLCASSLISGLVADTQYFGPGTRLTVL.

The chain recombines TRBV28 with TRBJ2-7, with TRBD2 matching over 10 bases. The CDR3 has 15 amino acids. Germline V gene sequence: CDR1 MDHEN, CDR2 SYDVKM. The ends lost 5 bases at V and 6 bases at J; junction bases unmatched: 10. The CDR3 loop is CASSLPAGGLSEQYF. The CDR3 region has the DNA TGTGCCAGCAGTCTTCCAGCGGGGGGGCTGAGCGAGCAGTACTTC.

This clone came up once. In nucleotides, the CDR3 is TGTGCCAGCCAGACAGGCTCCAAGCCCCAGCATTTT. The encoded protein is CASQTGSKPQHF. This sequence joins TRBV19 and TRBJ1-5; D might be TRBD1 (6 bases). The CDR3 consists of 12 residues. Trimming stripped 9 bases from V and 8 bases from J, with 14 bases between. Germline CDR1 LNHDA, CDR2 SQIVND (reference sequence).

This clone was seen once. V and J are TRBV7-3 and TRBJ2-1; tentatively, D is TRBD2 (6 bases). The germline V and J ends were trimmed by 2 bases and 4 bases, with 12 bases remaining between them. Germline CDR1 is SGHTA and CDR2 is FQGTGA. There are 15 residues in the CDR3. This CDR3 reads CASSLGRTGYNEQFF. CDR3 DNA sequence: TGTGCCAGCAGCTTAGGGAGGACTGGGTACAATGAGCAGTTCTTC.

The V and J genes are TRBV6-5 and TRBJ1-2; D is possibly TRBD1 (5 bases). CDR1 and CDR2 (germline): MNHEY, SVGAGI. This CDR3 is built from 12 residues. V was clipped by 10 bases and J by 4 bases, with 13 bases between them. The CDR3 bases are TGTGCCACCGGAGAGACAGTCTATGGCTACACCTTC. Its translation is CATGETVYGYTF.

The chain uses TRBV28 and TRBJ2-2; a weak D match, TRBD1 (6 bases). V shed 11 bases and J shed 3 bases, with 16 bases lying between them. The germline gives CDR1 MDHEN, CDR2 SYDVKM. The CDR3 runs to 14 residues. In nucleotides, the CDR3 is TGTGCCGTCAAGCAGGGGTATTACACCGGGGAGCTGTTTTTT. As protein: CAVKQGYYTGELFF.

The chain is built from TRBV30 and TRBJ1-1, with unresolved D. Trimming removed 4 bases from V and 1 base from J, with 7 bases in between. The V gene's germline CDR1 is GTSNPN and CDR2 SVGIG (reference sequence). The CDR3 contains 12 residues. CDR3 residues: CAWTVKNTEAFF. Written as DNA, the CDR3 is TGTGCCTGGACTGTCAAGAACACTGAAGCTTTCTTT.

The rearrangement links TRBV5-4 to TRBJ2-7; 8 nucleotides agree with TRBD1. J was trimmed by 5 bases and V by 3 bases; bases with no gene match: 7. Germline V lookup: CDR1 SGHNT, CDR2 YYREEE (reference sequence). The CDR3 runs 14 residues. The CDR3 reads CASSSRTGFDEQYF. The CDR3 region has the DNA TGTGCCAGCAGCTCCCGGACAGGGTTCGACGAGCAGTACTTC.

The rearrangement links TRBV19 to TRBJ2-1, with 7 bases lining up with TRBD1. CDR1 and CDR2 (germline): LNHDA, SQIVND (reference sequence). J was trimmed by 4 bases and V by 1 base; bases with no gene match: 4. The CDR3 extends over 15 amino acids. CDR3: CASSIVTGSYNEQFF. CDR3 nucleotide sequence: TGTGCCAGTAGTATAGTGACAGGGTCATACAATGAGCAGTTCTTC.

The rearrangement joins TRBV5-6 to TRBJ1-5; D is uncertain. Trimming removed 2 bases at V and 3 bases at J, with 15 bases between. The germline CDR1 and CDR2 sequences are SGHDT and YYEEEE. The CDR3 sequence is 16 residues long. CDR3: CASSFRPWANNQPQHF. In nucleotides, the CDR3 is TGTGCCAGCAGCTTTAGGCCCTGGGCGAACAATCAGCCCCAGCATTTT.

The chain carries TRBV4-2 and TRBJ1-1, with a possible D match to TRBD1 (5 bases). V was pared by 3 bases and J by 0 bases, with 8 bases between. Per germline, CDR1 LGHNA and CDR2 YNFKEQ. The CDR3 loop spans 14 amino acids. In DNA, the CDR3 is TGTGCCAGCAGCCACGACAGACTGAACACTGAAGCTTTCTTT. Translating it yields CASSHDRLNTEAFF.

The V and J genes are TRBV12-5 and TRBJ1-1; TRBD1 might be the D (5 bases). Trimming took off 2 bases at V and 4 bases at J, with 11 bases between the two ends. The CDR3 has 14 amino acids. Germline V gene lookup returns CDR1 LGHNT and CDR2 FRNRAP. The CDR3 DNA follows: TGTGCTAGTGGTTTGAGGGGTGGCGGCACTGAAGCTTTCTTT. Translation: CASGLRGGGTEAFF.